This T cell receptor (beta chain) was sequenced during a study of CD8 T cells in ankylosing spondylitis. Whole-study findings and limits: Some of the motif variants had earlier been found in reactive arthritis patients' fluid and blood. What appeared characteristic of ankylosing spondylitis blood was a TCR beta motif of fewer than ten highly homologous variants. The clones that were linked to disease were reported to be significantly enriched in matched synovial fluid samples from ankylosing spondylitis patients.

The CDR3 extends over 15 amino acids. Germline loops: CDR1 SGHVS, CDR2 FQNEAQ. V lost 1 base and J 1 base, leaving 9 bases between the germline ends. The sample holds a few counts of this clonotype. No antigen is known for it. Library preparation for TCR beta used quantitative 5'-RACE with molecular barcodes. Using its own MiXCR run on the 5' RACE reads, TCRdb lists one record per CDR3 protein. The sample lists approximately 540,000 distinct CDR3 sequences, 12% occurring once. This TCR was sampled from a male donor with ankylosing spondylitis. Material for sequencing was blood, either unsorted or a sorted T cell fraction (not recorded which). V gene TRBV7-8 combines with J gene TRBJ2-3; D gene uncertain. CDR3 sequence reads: CASSLEGVRTDTQYF. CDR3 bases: TGTGCCAGCAGCTTAGAAGGCGTACGCACAGATACGCAGTATTTT.